This T cell receptor (beta chain) comes out of a study of blood T cells in healthy people across ages. Whole-study findings and limits: Both naive CD4+ cell counts and diversity were greater in long-lived donors than in aged donors. TCR beta diversity, measured per million T cells, fell in a roughly linear way with age.

Each sample gave at least 7 million isolated PBMCs. Primers used in a second PCR of roughly 6 to 12 cycles were a sample-barcoded 5' primer and a J-beta primer mix. A single record per CDR3 protein comes from TCRdb applying MiXCR to the 5' RACE reads. The table shows fewer than 600,000 distinct CDR3 sequences, with over 25% occurring only once. In its sample, this clonotype was seen a few times. As yet, its antigen is unknown. Trimming removed 5 bases from V and 10 bases from J, with 18 bases in between. The CDR3 runs to 14 residues. Germline values: CDR1 MNHNS, CDR2 SASEGT. These records were also assigned to another study, of T cells of mothers and their children.

This sequence originates from a boy aged 2 to 10 in good health. The V and J genes are TRBV6-1 and TRBJ2-1; D possibly corresponds to TRBD2 (6 bases). The sequenced sample consisted of blood. CDR3 residues: CASSLEGVGGEQFF. The CDR3 DNA sequence: TGTGCCAGCAGTCTGGAGGGAGTTGGGGGAGAGCAGTTCTTC.